This T cell receptor (beta chain) was retrieved from a study of T cell changes during pregnancy in multiple sclerosis. The assay was immunoSEQ multiplex PCR, and TCRdb's table has in-frame clones only and misses some. This sample has about 31,000 clones, with about 89% found just once. The CDR3 totals 14 residues. The V and J ends lost 6 bases and 1 base respectively, with 9 bases between them. The germline V gene has CDR1 SNHLY and CDR2 FYNNEI. Sequencing used CD8+ T cells from peripheral blood mononuclear cells, obtained in the second trimester of pregnancy. The chain links TRBV2 to TRBJ2-2; the D gene is possibly TRBD2 (6 bases). This receptor was identified in a female donor with multiple sclerosis, enrolled in a pregnancy study. CDR3 protein: CASSFSGNTGELFF. The CDR3 nucleotides read TGTGCCAGCAGCTTTAGCGGGAACACCGGGGAGCTGTTTTTT.